Listed below are T cell receptor beta chains from one sample, sequenced in a study of neurological immune-mediated disorders. TCRdb re-derived calls from the 5' RACE reads in MiXCR, one entry per CDR3 protein. The table records over 60,000 distinct CDR3 sequences, less than 5.5% of them present only once. What was sequenced was PBMCs. The receptors shown here come from a woman in her twenties or thirties with multiple sclerosis. CDR3s include the opening cysteine and the closing phenylalanine or tryptophan. D genes are given only for firm matches. Clone size is shown for a subset of rows, as once, few, many or a class of expanded clone.

j_call: TRBJ2-2
v_call: TRBV5-1
clone_size: many
d_call: .
cdr3_aa: CASSGRMNTGELFF
cdr3_nt: TGCGCCAGCAGCGGGAGAATGAACACCGGGGAGCTGTTTTTT

j_call: TRBJ1-1
v_call: TRBV15
clone_size: many
d_call: .
cdr3_aa: CATREDIMNTEAFF
cdr3_nt: TGTGCCACCCGAGAGGATATTATGAACACTGAAGCTTTCTTT

j_call: TRBJ2-2
v_call: TRBV5-1
clone_size: many
d_call: TRBD1
cdr3_aa: CASSWGNRGSTGELFF
cdr3_nt: TGCGCCAGCAGCTGGGGGAACAGGGGGTCGACCGGGGAGCTGTTTTTT

j_call: TRBJ1-1
v_call: TRBV6-5
clone_size: medium-sized
d_call: .
cdr3_aa: CASSLQTNTEAFF
cdr3_nt: TGTGCCAGCAGTTTACAGACGAACACTGAAGCTTTCTTT

j_call: TRBJ2-1
v_call: TRBV5-1
clone_size: many
d_call: TRBD2
cdr3_aa: CASSLNFGGKQFF
cdr3_nt: TGCGCCAGCAGCTTGAATTTCGGGGGGAAGCAGTTCTTC

j_call: TRBJ1-1
v_call: TRBV5-1
clone_size: many
d_call: .
cdr3_aa: CASSLAGEWGTEAFF
cdr3_nt: TGCGCCAGCAGCTTGGCGGGGGAGTGGGGCACTGAAGCTTTCTTT

j_call: TRBJ2-1
v_call: TRBV7-9
clone_size: many
d_call: .
cdr3_aa: CASSTGGLYNEQFF
cdr3_nt: TGTGCCAGCAGCACGGGGGGCCTTTACAATGAGCAGTTCTTC

j_call: TRBJ2-7
v_call: TRBV5-6
clone_size: many
d_call: TRBD1
cdr3_aa: CASSWKAPGGHEQYF
cdr3_nt: TGTGCCAGCAGTTGGAAAGCCCCAGGGGGTCACGAGCAGTACTTC

j_call: TRBJ2-7
v_call: TRBV21-1
clone_size: few
d_call: .
cdr3_aa: CASSKKRQGIHLEQYF
cdr3_nt: TGTGCCAGCAGCAAAAAGCGACAGGGTATCCACCTCGAGCAGTACTTC

j_call: TRBJ2-7
v_call: TRBV29-1
clone_size: many
d_call: TRBD2
cdr3_aa: CSVRMSGGVYEQYF
cdr3_nt: TGCAGCGTCCGAATGAGCGGGGGTGTTTACGAGCAGTACTTC

j_call: TRBJ2-7
v_call: TRBV7-9
clone_size: few
d_call: TRBD1
cdr3_aa: CASSLAPGQGPEQYF
cdr3_nt: TGTGCCAGCAGCTTAGCCCCGGGACAGGGCCCCGAGCAGTACTTC

j_call: TRBJ2-3
v_call: TRBV20-1
clone_size: many
d_call: .
cdr3_aa: CSATPAGTDTQYF
cdr3_nt: TGCAGTGCTACACCCGCCGGCACAGATACGCAGTATTTT

j_call: TRBJ1-1
v_call: TRBV4-1
clone_size: .
d_call: .
cdr3_aa: CASSQEGARRAEAFF
cdr3_nt: TGCGCCAGCAGCCAAGAGGGGGCGCGAAGGGCTGAAGCTTTCTTT

j_call: TRBJ2-7
v_call: TRBV7-7
clone_size: many
d_call: .
cdr3_aa: CASSLAQGGEQYF
cdr3_nt: TGTGCTAGCAGCTTAGCACAGGGAGGCGAGCAGTACTTC

j_call: TRBJ2-1
v_call: TRBV20-1
clone_size: many
d_call: TRBD2
cdr3_aa: CSGGSGGLINEQFF
cdr3_nt: TGCAGTGGAGGTAGCGGGGGGCTAATCAATGAGCAGTTCTTC

j_call: TRBJ1-4
v_call: TRBV3-1
clone_size: few
d_call: .
cdr3_aa: CASSPSGSGHEKLFF
cdr3_nt: TGTGCCAGCAGCCCCAGCGGGTCGGGGCATGAAAAACTGTTTTTT

j_call: TRBJ1-6
v_call: TRBV20-1
clone_size: few
d_call: TRBD1
cdr3_aa: CSAPGGGRSPLHF
cdr3_nt: TGCAGTGCCCCAGGGGGGGGGCGTTCACCCCTCCACTTT

j_call: TRBJ2-1
v_call: TRBV9
clone_size: many
d_call: .
cdr3_aa: CASSVDRTNEQFF
cdr3_nt: TGTGCCAGCAGCGTAGACAGGACGAATGAGCAGTTCTTC